What follows is one T cell receptor (beta chain) and its context. Overnight CMV lysate stimulation of fresh PBMCs defined donor CMV status by CD4+ IFNgamma. CD4 T cells were positively selected, then CD8 T cells from the CD4-negative fraction. Effector memory cells were sorted as CD45RA-CD27-, EMRA cells as CD45RA+CD27-. Two oligonucleotides, mixed equimolar, formed the beta constant-region primer covering TRBC1 and TRBC2. The ligated cDNA underwent four PCR rounds using SP2 and nested alpha and beta constant-region primers. MiXCR, applied by TCRdb to the UMI-ligation and nested PCR reads, yields one record per CDR3 protein. The sample contains 3,500 to 5,000 distinct CDR3 sequences, roughly 5% of which appear only once. The source of the sample is a study of naive and memory T cell subsets. In germline, CDR1 is KGHDR, CDR2 SFDVKD. Trimming took off 4 bases at V and 6 bases at J, with 7 bases between the two ends. This CDR3 contains 12 residues.

The receptor comes from a human donor in good health. This chain connects TRBV24-1 to TRBJ2-3, with D unclear. The sequenced material came from effector memory CD8+ T cells from blood. Subset here: effector memory, CD45RA- CD27-. The CDR3 here is CATSEGSDTQYF. CDR3 in DNA: TGTGCCACCAGTGAGGGGTCGGATACGCAGTATTTT.